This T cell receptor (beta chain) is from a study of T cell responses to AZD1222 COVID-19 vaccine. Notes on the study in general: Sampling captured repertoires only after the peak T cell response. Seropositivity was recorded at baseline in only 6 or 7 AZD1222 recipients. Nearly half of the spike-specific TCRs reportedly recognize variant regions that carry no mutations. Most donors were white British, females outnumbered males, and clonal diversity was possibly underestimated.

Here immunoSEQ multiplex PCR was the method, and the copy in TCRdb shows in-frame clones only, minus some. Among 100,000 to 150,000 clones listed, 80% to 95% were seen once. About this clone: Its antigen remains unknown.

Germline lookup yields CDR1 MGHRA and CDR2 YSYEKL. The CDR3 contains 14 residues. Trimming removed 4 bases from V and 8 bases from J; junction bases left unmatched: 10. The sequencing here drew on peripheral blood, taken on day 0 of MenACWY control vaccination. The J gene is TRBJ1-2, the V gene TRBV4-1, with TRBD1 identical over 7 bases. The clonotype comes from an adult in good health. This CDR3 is CASSRDTGAGGYTF. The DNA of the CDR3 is TGCGCCAGCAGCCGAGACACAGGGGCTGGGGGCTACACCTTC.